Presented here are 18 T cell receptor beta chains from one specimen sequenced in a study of cytomegalovirus exposure and HLA in healthy donors. The primer mix had 60 Vbeta and 13 Jbeta primers. Method: immunoSEQ multiplex PCR; TCRdb's copy keeps in-frame clones and lacks some. The data contain 90,000 to 100,000 clones, over 60% of them seen just once; the ten biggest clones take up approximately 7.7%. Sequences were obtained from PBMCs. These receptors were collected from a female donor in good health and CMV-seronegative.

The chain is built from TRBV18 and TRBJ2-1, with 9 bases matching TRBD1. The CDR3 length is 15 residues. Germline V lookup: CDR1 KGHSH, CDR2 LQKENI. V shed 6 bases and J 1 base; nucleotides not matched to a gene: 4. The CDR3 loop reads CASSPGTGSYNEQFF. CDR3 DNA sequence: TGTGCCAGCTCCCCCGGGACAGGGTCCTACAATGAGCAGTTCTTC.

V gene TRBV6-1 combines with J gene TRBJ2-5, with a weak D call TRBD2 (6 bases). The J call may be in error: the DNA end matches TRBJ2-7 better. The CDR3 is 13 residues long. In germline, CDR1 is MNHNS, CDR2 SASEGT. The CDR3 nucleotides are TGTGCCAGCAGGGCAGCGGCGGGGTACGAGCAGTACTTC. It specifies CASRAAAGYEQYF.

The rearrangement links TRBV2 to TRBJ2-1; 8 nucleotides match TRBD2. Germline trimming cut 4 bases from V and 4 bases from J; bases unmatched to any gene: 3. Per germline, CDR1 SNHLY and CDR2 FYNNEI. The CDR3 length is 14 residues. The CDR3 DNA sequence: TGTGCCAGCAGTGGACTAGCGACTTACAATGAGCAGTTCTTC. It codes for CASSGLATYNEQFF. Drawing the rest from reference TRBV2 and TRBJ2-1, the complete variable domain is EPEVTQTPSHQVTQMGQEVILRCVPISNHLYFYWYRQILGQKVEFLVSFYNNEISEKSEIFDDQFSVERPDGSNFTLKIRSTKLEDSAMYFCASSGLATYNEQFFGPGTRLTVL.

The J gene is TRBJ1-1, the V gene TRBV10-1; 9 bases are shared with TRBD1. Trimming took 6 bases from V and 9 from J; bases not matched to a gene: 11. The CDR3 consists of 14 residues. CDR1 and CDR2 (germline): WNHNN, SYGVQD (reference sequence). CDR3 nucleotide sequence: TGCGCCAGCAGGGGCGTACAGGGGGCTCTTAAAGCTTTCTTT. As protein: CASRGVQGALKAFF.

In regard to this clone: Mismatch with germline at one junction end may stem from a read error. V gene TRBV7-9 combines with J gene TRBJ1-3; the match to TRBD1 covers 7 bases. This CDR3 comprises 16 residues. Germline CDR1 SEHNR, CDR2 FQNEAQ (reference sequence). This CDR3 reads CSSSLFEGAQGNTIYF. For the CDR3, the DNA is TGTTCCAGCAGCTTATTCGAGGGGGCGCAAGGAAACACCATATATTTT.

V usage is TRBV28 and J usage is TRBJ2-5, with D uncertain. This CDR3 has 11 residues. V was cut by 5 bases and J by 2 bases, with 3 bases left in between. Germline CDR1 MDHEN, CDR2 SYDVKM. CDR3 residues: CASSTQETQYF. CDR3 nucleotide sequence: TGTGCCAGCAGTACTCAAGAGACCCAGTACTTC.

The V gene is TRBV28, the J gene TRBJ1-1; 8 bases line up with TRBD1. Germline-derived CDR1 and CDR2 are MDHEN and SYDVKM. V dropped 6 bases and J dropped 3; count of bases not matched to a gene: 12. The CDR3 runs 16 residues. The CDR3 region is CASSPSRTGRHTEAFF. As DNA, the CDR3 is TGTGCCAGCAGCCCCTCCCGGACAGGGAGGCACACTGAAGCTTTCTTT.

The rearrangement joins TRBV2 to TRBJ1-2, with 10 bases that match TRBD1. The CDR3 is made up of 13 amino acids. Per germline, CDR1 SNHLY and CDR2 FYNNEI. V was clipped by 4 bases and J by 12 bases; unmatched bases: 8. CDR3: CASSVGTGDSDTF. DNA of the CDR3: TGTGCCAGCAGTGTCGGGACAGGGGATAGCGACACCTTC.

This sequence joins TRBV11-3 and TRBJ2-2; D not certain. This CDR3 is 13 amino acids long. V was shortened by 2 bases and J by 5 bases, with 6 bases between the two germline ends. Germline CDR1 reads SGHNT; CDR2 reads YENEEA. CDR3 DNA: TGTGCCAGCAGCTTAATCAGGACCGGGGAGCTGTTTTTT. Residues: CASSLIRTGELFF.

The chain couples TRBV27 to TRBJ2-5, with 7 bases fitting TRBD1. The CDR3 loop spans 16 amino acids. With 3 bases clipped from V and 7 bases from J, the junction kept 14 bases outside the gene matches. Germline V gives CDR1 MNHEY, CDR2 SMNVEV (reference sequence). DNA of the CDR3: TGTGCCAGCAGTTTCTGGACAGGAAAAAATATCAGGACCCAGTACTTC. Amino acid sequence: CASSFWTGKNIRTQYF.

This clone showed up just a few times. The chain combines TRBV7-8 with TRBJ1-1, with TRBD1 identical over 7 bases. The CDR3 is made up of 18 amino acids. Germline lookup yields CDR1 SGHVS and CDR2 FQNEAQ. V dropped 2 bases and J dropped 6; count of bases not matched to a gene: 18. The CDR3 sequence: CASSLRPGQTPRGAEAFF. CDR3 nucleotide sequence: TGTGCCAGCAGCTTAAGGCCGGGACAGACTCCTAGGGGGGCTGAAGCTTTCTTT.

The gene calls are TRBV11-1 and TRBJ2-4, with no clear D. V shed 5 bases and J shed 1 base, with 15 bases lying between them. This CDR3 spans 16 amino acids. Germline V gene data show CDR1 as SGHAT and CDR2 as FQDESV (reference sequence). The CDR3 sequence: CASSHFSSPAKNIQYF. CDR3 bases: TGTGCCAGCAGCCACTTTAGTAGTCCTGCCAAAAACATTCAGTACTTC.

The sample holds a few counts of this clone. This chain connects TRBV11-3 to TRBJ2-3; 11 nucleotides line up with TRBD1. The CDR3 runs 16 residues. V gave up 5 bases and J gave up 4 bases; unmatched junction bases: 8. In germline, CDR1 is SGHNT, CDR2 YENEEA. The CDR3, as DNA: TGTGCCAGCAGCCCGCGGACAGGGGGCGGATCAGATACGCAGTATTTT. Protein: CASSPRTGGGSDTQYF.

This sequence joins TRBV5-6 and TRBJ2-2, with D maybe TRBD1 (6 bases). Germline CDR1 and CDR2: SGHDT and YYEEEE. Deletions cut 0 bases from V and 5 bases from J, with 14 bases between. There are 16 residues in the CDR3. The DNA of the CDR3 is TGTGCCAGCAGCTTGGTACAGCAGGGGCTAACCGGGGAGCTGTTTTTT. This translates into CASSLVQQGLTGELFF. Looking up the rest from reference TRBV5-6 and TRBJ2-2 gives the full variable domain: DAGVTQSPTHLIKTRGQQVTLRCSPKSGHDTVSWYQQALGQGPQFIFQYYEEEERQRGNFPDRFSGHQFPNYSSELNVNALLLGDSALYLCASSLVQQGLTGELFFGEGSRLTVL.

The table lists this clone with a count of one. The rearrangement links TRBV6-5 to TRBJ2-5; D possibly corresponds to TRBD1 (5 bases). TRBJ2-7 explains the end of the DNA better; the J call may be wrong. From germline, CDR1 is MNHEY and CDR2 SVGAGI. The CDR3 loop spans 13 amino acids. The CDR3, as DNA: TGTGCCAGCAGTTACGGCAGGGTATACGAGCAGTACTTC. It codes for CASSYGRVYEQYF.

This clone was counted a single time. This chain connects TRBV9 to TRBJ2-1; tentative D call: TRBD1 (6 bases). The length of the CDR3 is 15 residues. V gave up 3 bases and J gave up 1 base, with 11 bases separating them. Germline values: CDR1 SGDLS, CDR2 YYNGEE. The chain's CDR3 is CASSAGTQSYNEQFF. CDR3 in DNA: TGTGCCAGCAGCGCCGGGACACAATCCTACAATGAGCAGTTCTTC. Based on the CDR3 plus reference TRBV9 and TRBJ2-1, the full variable domain is DSGVTQTPKHLITATGQRVTLRCSPRSGDLSVYWYQQSLDQGLQFLIQYYNGEERAKGNILERFSAQQFPDLHSELNLSSLELGDSALYFCASSAGTQSYNEQFFGPGTRLTVL.

The CDR3 loop is CASSTGTGLGNTIYF. As DNA, the CDR3 is TGTGCCAGCAGCACCGGGACAGGGCTTGGAAACACCATATATTTT. The gene calls are TRBV6-9 and TRBJ1-3; TRBD1 matches 9 bases. CDR3 length: 15 residues. Germline CDR1 MNHGY, CDR2 SVAAGI. V shed 6 bases and J 3 bases; nucleotides not matched to a gene: 6.

The CDR3 sequence is CASSYGQGVGETQYF. The CDR3 DNA reads TGCGCCAGCAGCTATGGACAGGGGGTGGGGGAGACCCAGTACTTC. The genes are TRBV5-1 and TRBJ2-5, with TRBD1 matching over 10 bases. The germline V gene has CDR1 SGHRS and CDR2 YFSETQ. The CDR3 is 15 residues long. V shed 3 bases and J 5 bases; nucleotides not matched to a gene: 7. Drawing the rest from reference TRBV5-1 and TRBJ2-5, the complete variable domain is KAGVTQTPRYLIKTRGQQVTLSCSPISGHRSVSWYQQTPGQGLQFLFEYFSETQRNKGNFPGRFSGRQFSNSRSEMNVSTLELGDSALYLCASSYGQGVGETQYFGPGTRLLVL.